This T cell receptor (beta chain) emerged from a study of CD8 T cells in ankylosing spondylitis. Study results and caveats: Several highly homologous variants formed a TCR beta motif that appeared characteristic of ankylosing spondylitis blood. Significant enrichment of disease-linked clones was reportedly seen in matched ankylosing spondylitis synovial fluid.

Between the trimmed V and J ends, which lost 10 bases and 0 bases, there was a span of 9 bases. The length of the CDR3 is 12 residues. The germline gives CDR1 MNHEY, CDR2 SVGEGT. On this clonotype: What it binds is not known.

Quantitative molecular-barcoded 5'-RACE generated the TCR beta libraries. A single record per CDR3 protein comes from TCRdb applying MiXCR to the 5' RACE reads. The sample carries about 140,000 distinct CDR3 sequences, roughly 8.4% recorded once. The TCR sequence derives from a male donor with ankylosing spondylitis. V usage is TRBV6-2 or TRBV6-3 and J usage is TRBJ2-5, with D tentatively TRBD1 (5 bases). Sequenced input: synovial fluid, either unsorted or a sorted T cell fraction (not recorded which). DNA of the CDR3: TGTGCCACCGGACATTACCAAGAGACCCAGTACTTC. Translating it yields CATGHYQETQYF.